A selection of T cell receptor beta chains follows, all from one sample in a study of cytomegalovirus exposure and HLA in healthy donors. Some clones are missing from TCRdb's copy, which holds only in-frame ones; the method was immunoSEQ multiplex PCR. Of about 160,000 clones listed, approximately 84% are singletons. Sample: PBMCs. These TCRs come from a man between 18 and 35 years old in good health and CMV-seropositive. CDR3s include the opening cysteine and the closing phenylalanine or tryptophan. A D gene is named only where the DNA matches it firmly. A clone size is listed for some rows: how often the clone was seen (once, few, many), or a class if it is expanded.

d_call,v_call,j_call,clone_size,cdr3_aa,cdr3_nt
TRBD1,TRBV7-9,TRBJ1-5,-,CASSRQGAGQPQHF,TGTGCCAGCAGCCGACAGGGGGCTGGGCAGCCCCAGCATTTT
-,TRBV13,TRBJ2-3,few,CASSSRDTQYF,TGTGCCAGCAGCTCGCGAGATACGCAGTATTTT
-,TRBV9,TRBJ1-1,-,CASSRLQGTPSEAFF,TGTGCCAGCAGCCGTCTGCAGGGTACGCCGTCTGAAGCTTTCTTT
-,TRBV18,TRBJ1-2,-,CASSPAVIGGGYGYTF,TGTGCCAGCTCACCAGCCGTCATCGGGGGGGGCTATGGCTACACCTTC
TRBD1,TRBV7-8,TRBJ2-7,-,CASRAGTGFIYEQYF,TGTGCCAGCAGGGCCGGGACAGGGTTCATCTACGAGCAGTACTTC
TRBD1,TRBV10-3,TRBJ1-1,-,CAISADRPTEAFF,TGTGCCATCAGTGCGGACAGGCCCACTGAAGCTTTCTTT
-,TRBV6-5,TRBJ1-4,-,CASSTSPNEKLFF,TGTGCCAGCTCGACAAGTCCTAATGAAAAACTGTTTTTT
TRBD2,TRBV4-2,TRBJ2-7,once,CASSRGLAGSYEQYF,TGTGCCAGCAGCCGGGGACTAGCGGGTTCCTACGAGCAGTACTTC
-,TRBV7-6,TRBJ1-2,-,CASSTTADYGYTF,TGTGCCAGCAGCACAACAGCCGACTATGGCTACACCTTC
-,TRBV9,TRBJ2-7,-,CASSVDPTAFYEQYF,TGTGCCAGCAGCGTAGATCCGACAGCATTCTACGAGCAGTACTTC
TRBD1,TRBV7-8,TRBJ2-2,few,CASSSGGQGWTGELFF,TGTGCCAGCAGTTCGGGCGGACAGGGGTGGACCGGGGAGCTGTTTTTT